The 8 T cell receptor beta chains given below trace back to one sample, sequenced in a study of T cell responses to AZD1222 COVID-19 vaccine. This table comes from immunoSEQ multiplex PCR, and its TCRdb copy is limited to in-frame clones, with some not included. The repertoire holds approximately 140,000 clones, with about 92% as singletons. The source material was peripheral blood, sampled on day 0 of AZD1222 vaccination. Every receptor here comes from an adult in good health.

The gene calls are TRBV6-2 or TRBV6-3 and TRBJ2-5; a possible D gene is TRBD2 (5 bases). Per the germline V gene, CDR1 is MNHEY and CDR2 is SVGEGT. This CDR3 region has 14 residues. Trimming shortened V by 1 base and J by 4 bases, and 10 bases separated the two germline ends. The chain's CDR3 is CASSYFSGLETQYF. In DNA, the CDR3 is TGTGCCAGCAGTTACTTTTCAGGACTAGAGACCCAGTACTTC.

The chain recombines TRBV5-5 with TRBJ1-5, with 9 bases fitting TRBD1. Looked up from germline, CDR1 is SGHKS and CDR2 is YYEKEE (reference sequence). CDR3 length: 14 residues. V trimming: 7 bases; J trimming: 3 bases; junction bases outside the gene matches: 5. As DNA, the CDR3 is TGTGCCAGCGGTACAGGGGGCAACAATCAGCCCCAGCATTTT. Translated, it gives CASGTGGNNQPQHF.

The sample holds one count of this clone. The genes are TRBV4-1 and TRBJ1-6, with D hard to call. The V gene's germline CDR1 is MGHRA and CDR2 YSYEKL. This CDR3 has 13 amino acids. The V gene lost 1 base and the J gene lost 6 bases, with 4 bases spanning the gap. CDR3 residues: CASSQGGNSPLHF. The CDR3 nucleotides are TGCGCCAGCAGCCAAGGAGGTAATTCACCCCTCCACTTT.

The chain carries TRBV19 and TRBJ2-6, with 9 nucleotides matching TRBD1. The germline CDR1 and CDR2 sequences are LNHDA and SQIVND (reference sequence). This CDR3 comprises 16 residues. The ends lost 5 bases at V and 2 bases at J; junction bases unmatched: 4. The CDR3 DNA reads TGTGCCAGTAGTCCCCACAGGGGGCCTGGGGCCAACGTCCTGACTTTC. Translation: CASSPHRGPGANVLTF. The variable domain in full, completed from reference TRBV19 and TRBJ2-6, reads DGGITQSPKYLFRKEGQNVTLSCEQNLNHDAMYWYRQDPGQGLRLIYYSQIVNDFQKGDIAEGYSVSREKKESFPLTVTSAQKNPTAFYLCASSPHRGPGANVLTFGAGSRLTVL.

The rearrangement joins TRBV12-3 or TRBV12-4 to TRBJ2-2; D gene ambiguous. The V end was cut by 3 bases, the J end by 6 bases, with 5 bases between. CDR3 length: 12 residues. The CDR3 DNA reads as TGTGCCAGCAGTTTTCGGGCCGGGGAGCTGTTTTTT. As protein: CASSFRAGELFF.

This rearrangement joins TRBV5-1 to TRBJ2-1; TRBD2 matches 8 bases. Trimming at V came to 5 bases and at J to 9 bases, leaving 13 bases not matched to a gene. This CDR3 region has 15 residues. Germline values: CDR1 SGHRS, CDR2 YFSETQ. The CDR3 nucleotides read TGCGCCAGCAGAGTACTCACAGCGGGAGTCGCTGAGCAGTTCTTC. It codes for CASRVLTAGVAEQFF.

The rearrangement links TRBV20-1 to TRBJ2-5, with a tentative D call TRBD1 (5 bases). The CDR3 spans 11 residues. In germline, CDR1 is DFQATT, CDR2 SNEGSKA (reference sequence). V lost 7 bases and J lost 5, with 11 bases in between. The CDR3 DNA is TGCAGTGGGGCTGGGGCGGAGACCCAGTACTTC. This sequence encodes CSGAGAETQYF.

The rearrangement links TRBV5-6 to TRBJ2-4; D is perhaps TRBD2 (5 bases). CDR3 length equals 14 residues. Germline loops: CDR1 SGHDT, CDR2 YYEEEE. V gave up 2 bases and J gave up 1 base, with 7 bases separating them. The CDR3 region has the DNA TGTGCCAGCAGCTTCTGGGAGGCCAAAAACATTCAGTACTTC. Translating gives CASSFWEAKNIQYF.